This entry describes one TCR beta chain. The antigen is unknown. The germline V gene encodes CDR1 LNHDA and CDR2 SQIVND (reference sequence). CDR3 size: 17 residues. Losses at the gene ends were 1 base for V and 7 bases for J; bases not matched to a gene: 9. This entry comes from a study of T cell responses to AZD1222 COVID-19 vaccine. Study-wide results and caveats: Among those given AZD1222, only five to seven were seropositive at baseline.

Method: immunoSEQ multiplex PCR; TCRdb's copy keeps in-frame clones and lacks some. The sample carries roughly 200,000 clones, around 88% recorded once. The rearrangement links TRBV19 to TRBJ2-3; 12 nucleotides line up with TRBD2. The sequence was obtained from an adult in good health. The specimen was peripheral blood, collected on day 0 of AZD1222 vaccination. The CDR3 DNA is TGTGCCAGTAGTATAGTACTACTAGCGGGGGGTTCAAATACGCAGTATTTT. This translates into CASSIVLLAGGSNTQYF.